This section outlines one T cell receptor (beta chain) sequence together with its context. Its specificity is not known. The record originates from a study of cytomegalovirus exposure and HLA in healthy donors. Primers included in the PCR were 60 Vbeta and 13 Jbeta primers. Profiling relied on immunoSEQ multiplex PCR, and the TCRdb table lists in-frame clones only, not all of them. The sample contains 90,000 to 130,000 clones, around 80% of which appear only once. Findings and caveats of the study: Earlier results showed most TCR beta V segments being productive about 90% or about 30% of the time.

CDR3 length: 14 residues. Trimming took off 1 base at V and 1 base at J, with 8 bases between the two ends. CDR1 is SGHRS and CDR2 is YFSETQ in the germline V gene. The receptor was derived from a young woman in good health and CMV-seropositive. Input material: PBMCs. The chain combines TRBV5-1 with TRBJ1-1; D is unresolved. The CDR3 sequence is CASSLIGGNTEAFF. CDR3 DNA: TGCGCCAGCAGCTTGATTGGAGGGAACACTGAAGCTTTCTTT.